The entry below describes one T cell receptor (beta chain). The CDR3 is 16 residues long. With V trimmed by 2 bases and J by 6 bases, 8 bases remained unmatched. Per germline, CDR1 LGHNA and CDR2 YNFKEQ. Exposed enrollees encountered a COVID-19 case at some point within 2 weeks before study entry. This sample is part of a study of blood T cell repertoires in COVID-19. Authors' processing steps: Amplification from reference gene primers served as the basis for estimated nucleated cell counts. Generated by immunoSEQ multiplex PCR, the TCRdb table keeps only in-frame clones and is missing some. The DNA was the basis for D and trimming; V, J and clone size are from that table. The sample includes some 340,000 clones, 85% to 95% seen only once; the top ten take about 4.2%.

This receptor was obtained from a woman aged 30 to 39 who had been exposed to COVID-19. The sample taken for sequencing was PBMCs or T cells enriched from blood (not recorded which). J is TRBJ2-2 and V is TRBV4-2, with 8 bases aligning to TRBD1. The CDR3: CASSQHLGDRPGELFF. In DNA form, the CDR3 reads TGTGCCAGCAGCCAACACCTGGGGGACAGGCCCGGGGAGCTGTTTTTT.